The rows below give T cell receptor beta chains drawn from one sample of a study of cytomegalovirus exposure and HLA in healthy donors. Data came from immunoSEQ multiplex PCR; TCRdb stores just in-frame clones and leaves some out. The sample shows 35,000 to 45,000 clones, 50% of them seen only once. Sequences were obtained from PBMCs. These receptor sequences come from a human donor in good health. CDR3s include the opening cysteine and the closing phenylalanine or tryptophan. The order of the fields is V gene, J gene, CDR3 protein.

>TRBV15|TRBJ1-1
CATSRERYIMNTEAFF
>TRBV2|TRBJ2-3
CASSPSGGATDTQYF
>TRBV21-1|TRBJ2-3
CASSRPSQGGFTDTQYF
>TRBV7-2|TRBJ2-4
CASSLGSGQALEYF
>TRBV2|TRBJ2-1
CASSVGGNEQFF
>TRBV5-5|TRBJ1-1
CASSNRQGARGTEAFF
>TRBV18|TRBJ1-2
CASSPNREKNGYTF
>TRBV7-2|TRBJ2-2
CASSLDRGTGELFF
>TRBV7-9|TRBJ2-3
CASSRRLAGSGTDTQYF
>TRBV6-6|TRBJ1-6
CASRDRVGSPLHF
>TRBV14|TRBJ1-5
CASSQDRAQPQHF
>TRBV6-1|TRBJ2-5
CAGRSGGAFGETQYF
>TRBV19|TRBJ2-2
CASSPQSGTGGLGELFF
>TRBV6-5|TRBJ1-2
CATQGRGIADYGYTF
>TRBV5-4|TRBJ1-1
CASSLDRGNGNTEAFF
>TRBV6-5|TRBJ1-2
CASSSAGGGYGYTF
>TRBV9|TRBJ1-4
CASSGLQGGGEKLFF
>TRBV30|TRBJ2-7
CAWSVPARQGVISYEQYF
>TRBV4-3|TRBJ2-1
CASSLGRLAGTGEQFF
>TRBV4-1|TRBJ1-3
CASSSGGGGNTIYF
>TRBV14|TRBJ2-1
CASSQGRTSALGEQFF
>TRBV7-9|TRBJ1-6
CASSFEPPGSPLHF
>TRBV11-1|TRBJ1-1
CASSSRVQGREAFF
>TRBV6-6|TRBJ1-5
CASRLDSRVGQPQHF
>TRBV5-4|TRBJ2-7
CASSFGLPTSYEQYF
>TRBV2|TRBJ1-5
CASSAKAGGRGGPQHF
>TRBV19|TRBJ1-4
CASSRQGGGEKLFF
>TRBV7-9|TRBJ2-1
CASSPTTGFNEQFF
>TRBV4-3|TRBJ2-1
CASSQAQGSYNEQFF
>TRBV7-2|TRBJ2-7
CASSWDTSIYEQYF
>TRBV28|TRBJ1-5
CASSRQPRGNQPQHF
>TRBV6-5|TRBJ1-1
CASSRWRTEAFF
>TRBV4-2|TRBJ1-2
CASSQLDRNYGYTF
>TRBV10-3|TRBJ2-7
CAISGGLAGDEQYF
>TRBV7-6|TRBJ1-1
CASSFYTGGADTEAFF
>TRBV6-4|TRBJ2-2
CASTRDRVGTGELFF
>TRBV7-9|TRBJ2-3
CASSLWPSTDTQYF
>TRBV11-3|TRBJ2-3
CASSARGALTDTQYF
>TRBV7-9|TRBJ1-1
CASSLGQGVREAFF
>TRBV6-5|TRBJ1-6
CASRGGTGSSPLHF
>TRBV5-4|TRBJ2-3
CASSLKVTGGTDTQYF
>TRBV18|TRBJ1-4
CASSPGLGGGVEKLFF
>TRBV10-2|TRBJ2-7
CASSDSGLTLYEQYF
>TRBV6-5|TRBJ2-1
CASSLGLHQFF
>TRBV4-3|TRBJ2-3
CASSQDLPSGSPDTQYF
>TRBV27|TRBJ2-7
CASSLGVAGGREQYF
>TRBV7-2|TRBJ1-5
CASSRQGRDQPQHF
>TRBV7-9|TRBJ1-4
CASSVGQASFGEKLFF
>TRBV2|TRBJ2-1
CATSGIRGYNEQFF
>TRBV19|TRBJ1-3
CASSLRGSGNTIYF
>TRBV7-3|TRBJ1-1
CASSKQGFNTEAFF
>TRBV4-3|TRBJ2-3
CASSLRLGPDTQYF
>TRBV11-1|TRBJ1-2
CASSPQGAEGYTF
>TRBV4-2|TRBJ2-1
CASSLGLAGRNEQFF
>TRBV28|TRBJ2-7
CASSGYFGSKTYEQYF